The T cell receptor (beta chain) described here comes from a study of T cells expressing NK-cell markers. As for the study in general: Researchers got TCR beta repertoires out of sorted CD3+CD56+NKG2C+, CD3+CD56+NKG2C- and CD3+CD56-NKG2C+ T cells.

From germline, CDR1 is MNHNS and CDR2 SASEGT. The CDR3 is 17 residues long. From its re-call of the 5' RACE reads, TCRdb lists each CDR3 protein once, without DNA. This sample contains 350,000 to 450,000 distinct CDR3 sequences. This clonotype was sampled from a man aged 18-75 years in good health. The V gene is TRBV6-1, the J gene TRBJ1-6; no DNA is available, so the TRBD1 call from TCRdb remains unchecked. Sequencing was performed on blood T cells: a sorted CD56 or NKG2C T cell subset, CD4+ or CD8+ T cells, or bulk PBMC T cells (not recorded which). CDR3 in amino acids: CASRPGGHSSYNSPLHF.